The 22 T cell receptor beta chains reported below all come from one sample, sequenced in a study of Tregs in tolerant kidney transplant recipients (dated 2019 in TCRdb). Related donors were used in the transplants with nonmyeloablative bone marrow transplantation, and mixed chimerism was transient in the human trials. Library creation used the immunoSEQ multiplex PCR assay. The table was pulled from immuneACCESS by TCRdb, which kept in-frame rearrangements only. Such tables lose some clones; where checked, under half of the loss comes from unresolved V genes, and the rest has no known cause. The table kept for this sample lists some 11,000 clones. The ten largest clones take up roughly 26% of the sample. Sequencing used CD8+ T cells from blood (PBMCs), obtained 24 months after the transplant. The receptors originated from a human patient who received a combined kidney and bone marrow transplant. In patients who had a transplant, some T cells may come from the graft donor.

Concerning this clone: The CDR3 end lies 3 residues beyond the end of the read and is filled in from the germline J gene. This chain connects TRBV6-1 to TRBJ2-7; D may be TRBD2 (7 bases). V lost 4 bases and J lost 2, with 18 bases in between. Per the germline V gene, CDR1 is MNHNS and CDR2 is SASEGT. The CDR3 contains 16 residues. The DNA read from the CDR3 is TGTGCCAGCAGTGGGGGGGGAGGGGGATCAACCTACGAG. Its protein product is CASSGGGGGSTYE. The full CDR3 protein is CASSGGGGGSTYEQYF.

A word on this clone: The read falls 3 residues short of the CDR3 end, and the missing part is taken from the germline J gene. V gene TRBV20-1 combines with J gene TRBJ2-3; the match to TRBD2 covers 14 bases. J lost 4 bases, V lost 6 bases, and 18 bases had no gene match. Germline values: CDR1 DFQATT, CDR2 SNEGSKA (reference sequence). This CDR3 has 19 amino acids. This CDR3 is CSASPYQSGTSGSPDTQYF. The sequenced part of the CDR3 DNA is TGCAGTGCAAGCCCCTACCAATCCGGGACTAGCGGGAGTCCAGATACG.

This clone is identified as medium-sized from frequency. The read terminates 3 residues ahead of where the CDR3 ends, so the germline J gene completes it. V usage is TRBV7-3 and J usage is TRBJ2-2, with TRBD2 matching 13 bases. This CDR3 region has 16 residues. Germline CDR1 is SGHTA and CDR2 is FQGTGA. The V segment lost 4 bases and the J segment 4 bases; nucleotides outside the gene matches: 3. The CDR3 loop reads CASSSGLAGPTGELFF. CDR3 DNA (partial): TGTGCCAGCAGCTCGGGACTAGCGGGACCCACCGGGGAG.

The sequenced CDR3 bases are TGCAGTGCCAGGCCCCTGGTAGCGGGGACCTACAATGAG. Translating gives CSARPLVAGTYNE. The full-length CDR3 reads as CSARPLVAGTYNEQFF. J is TRBJ2-1 and V is TRBV20-1; 8 bases match TRBD2. The missing CDR3 end, 3 residues past where the read stops, is filled in from the germline J gene. Germline V gives CDR1 DFQATT, CDR2 SNEGSKA (reference sequence). The CDR3 extends over 16 amino acids. V shed 6 bases, J shed 2 bases, and the junction held 12 bases outside the gene matches.

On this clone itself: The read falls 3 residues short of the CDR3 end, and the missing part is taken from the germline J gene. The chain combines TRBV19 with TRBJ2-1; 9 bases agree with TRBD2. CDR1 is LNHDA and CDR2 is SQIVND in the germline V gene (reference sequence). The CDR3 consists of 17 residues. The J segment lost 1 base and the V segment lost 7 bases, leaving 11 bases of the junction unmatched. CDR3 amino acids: CASTLGAGGGSYNEQFF. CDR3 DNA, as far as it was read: TGTGCCAGTACCCTAGGGGCGGGAGGGGGATCCTACAATGAG.

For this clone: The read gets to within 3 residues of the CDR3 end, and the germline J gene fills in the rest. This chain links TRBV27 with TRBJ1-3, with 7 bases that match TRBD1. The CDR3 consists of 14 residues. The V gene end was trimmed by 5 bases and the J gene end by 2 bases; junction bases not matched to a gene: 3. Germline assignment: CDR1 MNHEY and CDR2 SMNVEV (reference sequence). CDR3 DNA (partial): TGTGCCAGCAGTCGCAGGGGGGCTGGAAACACC. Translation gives CASSRRGAGNT. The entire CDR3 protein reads CASSRRGAGNTIYF.

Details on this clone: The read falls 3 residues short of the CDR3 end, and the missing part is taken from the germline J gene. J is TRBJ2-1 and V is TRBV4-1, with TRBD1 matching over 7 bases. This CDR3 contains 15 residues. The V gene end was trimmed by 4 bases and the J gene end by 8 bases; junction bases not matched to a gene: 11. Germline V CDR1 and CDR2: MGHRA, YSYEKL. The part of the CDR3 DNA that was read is TGCGCCAGCAGCCCCTCCCCAGGGGGTAGCCATGAG. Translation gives CASSPSPGGSHE. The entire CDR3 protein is CASSPSPGGSHEQFF.

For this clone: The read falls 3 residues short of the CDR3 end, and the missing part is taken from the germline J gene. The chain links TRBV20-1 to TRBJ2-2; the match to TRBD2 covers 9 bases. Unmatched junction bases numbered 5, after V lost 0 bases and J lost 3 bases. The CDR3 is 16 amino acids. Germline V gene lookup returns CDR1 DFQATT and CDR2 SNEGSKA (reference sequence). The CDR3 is CSARDRGRAYTGELFF. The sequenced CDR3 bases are TGCAGTGCTAGAGATCGCGGGAGGGCCTACACCGGGGAG.

CDR3 protein: CASKPALGGPGAFF. The sequenced part of the CDR3 DNA is TGTGCCAGCAAACCGGCGTTGGGGGGGCCTGGA. The V gene is TRBV6-2 or TRBV6-3, the J gene TRBJ1-1; a weak D match, TRBD1 (6 bases). The CDR3 goes on 3 residues after the read ends, and that part is filled in from the germline J gene. The germline V gene has CDR1 MNHEY and CDR2 SVGEGT. This CDR3 contains 14 residues.

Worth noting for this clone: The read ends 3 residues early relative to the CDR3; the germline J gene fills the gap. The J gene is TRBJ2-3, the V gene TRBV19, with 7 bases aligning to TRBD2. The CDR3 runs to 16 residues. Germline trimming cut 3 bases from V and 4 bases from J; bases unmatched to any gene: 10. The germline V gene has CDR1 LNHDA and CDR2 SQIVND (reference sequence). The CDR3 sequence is CASSITWGGEADTQYF. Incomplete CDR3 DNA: TGTGCCAGTAGTATCACATGGGGGGGGGAGGCAGATACG. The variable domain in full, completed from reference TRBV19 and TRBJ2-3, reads DGGITQSPKYLFRKEGQNVTLSCEQNLNHDAMYWYRQDPGQGLRLIYYSQIVNDFQKGDIAEGYSVSREKKESFPLTVTSAQKNPTAFYLCASSITWGGEADTQYFGPGTRLTVL.

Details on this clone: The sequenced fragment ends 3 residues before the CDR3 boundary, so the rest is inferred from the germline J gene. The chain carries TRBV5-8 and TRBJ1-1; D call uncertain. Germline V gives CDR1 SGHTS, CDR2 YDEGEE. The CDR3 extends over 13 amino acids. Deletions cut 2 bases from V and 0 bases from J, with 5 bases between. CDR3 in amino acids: CASSFTVNTEAFF. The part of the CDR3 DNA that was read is TGTGCCAGCAGCTTCACAGTGAACACTGAA. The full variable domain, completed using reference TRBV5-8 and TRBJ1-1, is EAGVTQSPTHLIKTRGQQATLRCSPISGHTSVYWYQQALGLGLQFLLWYDEGEERNRGNFPPRFSGRQFPNYSSELNVNALELEDSALYLCASSFTVNTEAFFGQGTRLTVV.

This CDR3 is CSARPGLAVSYEQYF. CDR3 DNA, as far as it was read: TGCAGTGCTCGTCCGGGACTAGCGGTCTCCTACGAG. The rearrangement links TRBV20-1 to TRBJ2-7; 11 bases match TRBD2. Read coverage stops 3 residues before the CDR3 terminus; the germline J gene supplies the remainder. Germline loops: CDR1 DFQATT, CDR2 SNEGSKA (reference sequence). Unmatched junction bases numbered 6, after V lost 5 bases and J lost 0 bases. CDR3 length: 15 residues.

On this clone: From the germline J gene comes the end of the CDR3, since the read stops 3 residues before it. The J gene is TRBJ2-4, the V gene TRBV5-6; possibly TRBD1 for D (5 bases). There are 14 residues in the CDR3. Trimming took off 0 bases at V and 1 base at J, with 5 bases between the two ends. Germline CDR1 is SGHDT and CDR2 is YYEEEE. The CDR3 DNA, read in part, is TGTGCCAGCAGCTTGGCAGGGGCCAAAAACATT. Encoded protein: CASSLAGAKNI. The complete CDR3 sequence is CASSLAGAKNIQYF. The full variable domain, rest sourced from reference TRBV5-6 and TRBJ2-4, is DAGVTQSPTHLIKTRGQQVTLRCSPKSGHDTVSWYQQALGQGPQFIFQYYEEEERQRGNFPDRFSGHQFPNYSSELNVNALLLGDSALYLCASSLAGAKNIQYFGAGTRLSVL.

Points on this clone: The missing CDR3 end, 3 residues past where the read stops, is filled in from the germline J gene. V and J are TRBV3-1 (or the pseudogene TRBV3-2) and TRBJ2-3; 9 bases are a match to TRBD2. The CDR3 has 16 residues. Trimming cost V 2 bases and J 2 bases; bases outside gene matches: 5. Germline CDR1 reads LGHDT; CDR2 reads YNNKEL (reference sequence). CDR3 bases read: TGTGCCAGCAGCCAAAGTCTAGCGGGACACACAGATACG. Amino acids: CASSQSLAGHTDT. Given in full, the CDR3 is CASSQSLAGHTDTQYF.

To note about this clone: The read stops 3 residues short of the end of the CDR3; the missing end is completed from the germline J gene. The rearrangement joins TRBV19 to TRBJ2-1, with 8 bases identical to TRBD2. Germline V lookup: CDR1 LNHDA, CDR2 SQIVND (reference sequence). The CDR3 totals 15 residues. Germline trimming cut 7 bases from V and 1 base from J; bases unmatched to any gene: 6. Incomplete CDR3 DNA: TGTGCCAGTATAGCGGCGGGAGGTTCCTACAATGAG. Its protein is CASIAAGGSYNE. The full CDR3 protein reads CASIAAGGSYNEQFF.

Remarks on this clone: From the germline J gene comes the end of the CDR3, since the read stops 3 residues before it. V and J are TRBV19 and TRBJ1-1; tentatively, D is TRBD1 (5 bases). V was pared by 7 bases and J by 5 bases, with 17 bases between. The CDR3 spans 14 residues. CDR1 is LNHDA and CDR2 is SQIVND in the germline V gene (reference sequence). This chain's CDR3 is CASTLTGGGTEAFF. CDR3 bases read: TGTGCCAGTACTCTAACCGGGGGGGGAACTGAA.

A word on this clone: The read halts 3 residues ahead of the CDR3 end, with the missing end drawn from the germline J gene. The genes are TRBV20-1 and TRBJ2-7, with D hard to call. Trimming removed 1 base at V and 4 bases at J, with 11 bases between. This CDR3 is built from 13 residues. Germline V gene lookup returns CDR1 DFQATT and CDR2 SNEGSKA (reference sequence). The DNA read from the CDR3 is TGCAGTGCTAGAGTCCCCGATCAGTACGAG. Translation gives CSARVPDQYE. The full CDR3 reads CSARVPDQYEQYF.

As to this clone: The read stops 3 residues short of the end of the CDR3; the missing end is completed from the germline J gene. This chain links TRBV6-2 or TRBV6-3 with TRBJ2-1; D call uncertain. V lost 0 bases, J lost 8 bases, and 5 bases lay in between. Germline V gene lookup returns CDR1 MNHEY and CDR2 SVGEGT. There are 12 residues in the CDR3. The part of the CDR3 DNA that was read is TGTGCCAGCAGTTACTCGAACTATGAG. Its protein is CASSYSNYE. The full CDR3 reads CASSYSNYEQFF.

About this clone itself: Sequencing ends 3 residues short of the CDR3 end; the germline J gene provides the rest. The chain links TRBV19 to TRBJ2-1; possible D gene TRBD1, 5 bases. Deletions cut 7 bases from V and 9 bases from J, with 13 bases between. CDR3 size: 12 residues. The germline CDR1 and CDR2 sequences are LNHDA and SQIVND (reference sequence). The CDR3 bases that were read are TGTGCCAGTATAGGGGCCTATGGTGAG. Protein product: CASIGAYGE. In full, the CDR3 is CASIGAYGEQFF.

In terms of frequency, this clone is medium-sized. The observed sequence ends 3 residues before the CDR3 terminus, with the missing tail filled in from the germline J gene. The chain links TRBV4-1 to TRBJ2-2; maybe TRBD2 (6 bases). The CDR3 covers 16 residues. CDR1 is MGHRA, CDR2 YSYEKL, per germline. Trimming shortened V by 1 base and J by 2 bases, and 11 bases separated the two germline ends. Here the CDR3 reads CASSQGQGLNTGELFF. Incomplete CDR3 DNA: TGCGCCAGCAGCCAAGGCCAGGGACTTAACACCGGGGAG.

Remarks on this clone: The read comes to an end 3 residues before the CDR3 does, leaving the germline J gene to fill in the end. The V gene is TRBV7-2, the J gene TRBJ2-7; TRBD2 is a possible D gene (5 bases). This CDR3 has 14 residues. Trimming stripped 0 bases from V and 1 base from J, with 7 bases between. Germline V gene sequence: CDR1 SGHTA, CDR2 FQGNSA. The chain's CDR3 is CASSLASASYEQYF. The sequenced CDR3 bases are TGTGCCAGCAGCTTAGCTAGCGCGTCCTACGAG.

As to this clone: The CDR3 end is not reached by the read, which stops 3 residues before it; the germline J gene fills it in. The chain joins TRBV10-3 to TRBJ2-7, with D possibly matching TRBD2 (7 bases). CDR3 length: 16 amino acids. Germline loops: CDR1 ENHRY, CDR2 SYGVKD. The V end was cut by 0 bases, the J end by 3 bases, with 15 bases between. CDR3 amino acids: CAISESKGEGRYEQYF. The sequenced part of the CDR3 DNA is TGTGCCATCAGTGAGTCGAAGGGGGAGGGCCGCTACGAG.